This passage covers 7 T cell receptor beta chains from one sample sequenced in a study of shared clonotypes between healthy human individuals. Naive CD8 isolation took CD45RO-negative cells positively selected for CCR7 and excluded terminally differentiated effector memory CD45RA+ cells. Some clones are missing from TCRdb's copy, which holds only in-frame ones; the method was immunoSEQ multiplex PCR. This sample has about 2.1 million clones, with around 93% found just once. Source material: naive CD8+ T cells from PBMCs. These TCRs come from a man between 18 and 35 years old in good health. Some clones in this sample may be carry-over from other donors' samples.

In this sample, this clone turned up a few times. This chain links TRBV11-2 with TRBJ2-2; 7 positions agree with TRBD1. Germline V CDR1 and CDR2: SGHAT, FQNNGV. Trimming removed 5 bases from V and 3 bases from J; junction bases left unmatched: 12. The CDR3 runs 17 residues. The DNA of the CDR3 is TGTGCCAGCAGCCCAACCGAAGGGGGCGAGTACACCGGGGAGCTGTTTTTT. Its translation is CASSPTEGGEYTGELFF. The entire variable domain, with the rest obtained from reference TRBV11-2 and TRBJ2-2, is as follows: EAGVAQSPRYKIIEKRQSVAFWCNPISGHATLYWYQQILGQGPKLLIQFQNNGVVDDSQLPKDRFSAERLKGVDSTLKIQPAKLEDSAVYLCASSPTEGGEYTGELFFGEGSRLTVL.

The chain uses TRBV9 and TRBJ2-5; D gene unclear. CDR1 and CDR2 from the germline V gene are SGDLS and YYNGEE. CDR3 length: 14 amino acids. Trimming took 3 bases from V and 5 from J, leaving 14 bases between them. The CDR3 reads CASSARVTEETQYF. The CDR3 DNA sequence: TGTGCCAGCAGCGCACGAGTAACAGAGGAGACCCAGTACTTC.

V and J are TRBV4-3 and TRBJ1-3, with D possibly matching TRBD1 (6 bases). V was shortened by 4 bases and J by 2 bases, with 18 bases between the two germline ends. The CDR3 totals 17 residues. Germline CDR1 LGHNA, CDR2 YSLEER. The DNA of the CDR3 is TGCGCCAGCAGCCGCTTGACAGGAAAAACGCCTGGAAACACCATATATTTT. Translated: CASSRLTGKTPGNTIYF.

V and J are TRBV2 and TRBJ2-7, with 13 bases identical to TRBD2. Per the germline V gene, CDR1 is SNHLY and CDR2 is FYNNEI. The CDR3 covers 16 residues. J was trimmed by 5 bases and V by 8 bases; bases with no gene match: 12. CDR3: CASLGTSGAPRDEQYF. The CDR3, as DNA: TGTGCCAGCCTAGGGACTAGCGGGGCCCCCCGCGACGAGCAGTACTTC.

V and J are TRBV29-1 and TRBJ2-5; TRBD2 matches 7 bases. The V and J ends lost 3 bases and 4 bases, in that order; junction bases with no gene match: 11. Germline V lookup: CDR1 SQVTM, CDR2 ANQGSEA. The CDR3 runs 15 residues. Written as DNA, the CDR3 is TGCAGCGTTGACACGGTAGCGGGCCCCCCAGAGACCCAGTACTTC. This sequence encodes CSVDTVAGPPETQYF. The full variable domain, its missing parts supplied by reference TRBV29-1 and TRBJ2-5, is SAVISQKPSRDICQRGTSLTIQCQVDSQVTMMFWYRQQPGQSLTLIATANQGSEATYESGFVIDKFPISRPNLTFSTLTVSNMSPEDSSIYLCSVDTVAGPPETQYFGPGTRLLVL.

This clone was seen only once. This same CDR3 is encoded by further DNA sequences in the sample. CDR3 sequence reads: CASSPGTSGYEQYF. The CDR3 nucleotides read TGCGCCAGCAGTCCCGGGACTAGCGGCTACGAGCAGTACTTC. J is TRBJ2-7 and V is TRBV5-1; 11 nucleotides line up with TRBD2. There are 14 residues in the CDR3. Germline CDR1 is SGHRS and CDR2 is YFSETQ. After removal of 5 bases from V and 3 bases from J, the junction contained 4 bases not matched to a gene.

The CDR3 DNA reads as TGTGCCAGCAGTTCTTTAGCGGGAGGGCCGGGCAATGAGCAGTTCTTC. Translation: CASSSLAGGPGNEQFF. This chain joins TRBV7-3 and TRBJ2-1, with TRBD2 matching 11 bases. Germline lookup yields CDR1 SGHTA and CDR2 FQGTGA. With 6 bases clipped from V and 6 bases from J, the junction kept 10 bases outside the gene matches. The CDR3 totals 16 residues.